The rows below give T cell receptor beta chains drawn from one sample of a study of T cell repertoires in cytomegalovirus infection. TCRdb ran MiXCR on the reads and lists one entry per CDR3 protein. The sample has around 530,000 distinct CDR3 sequences; more than 15% are singletons. Sequencing was performed on CD8+ T cells from PBMCs. The origin of the receptors is a human donor in good health (CMV status not recorded). Some clones in this sample may be carry-over from other donors' samples. Both conserved end residues are part of each CDR3. The D gene is left open where the match is weak. Only part of the rows carry a size: once, few, many, or a class if the clone is expanded.

>few|TRBV12-3/TRBV12-4|TRBJ1-4|-
TGTGCCAGCAGTTTTAACACGGGCGGGGAAAAACTGTTTTTT
CASSFNTGGEKLFF
>-|TRBV12-3/TRBV12-4|TRBJ1-1|-
TGTGCCAGCAGTTTAGGAACAGGGCTCATGAACACTGAAGCTTTCTTT
CASSLGTGLMNTEAFF
>-|TRBV10-3|TRBJ1-1|-
TGTGCCATCAGTGAGCTTGACAGGCTGAACACTGAAGCTTTCTTT
CAISELDRLNTEAFF
>-|TRBV12-3/TRBV12-4|TRBJ2-5|TRBD2
TGTGCCAGCAGCCAAGTCGGGGGGGCAGAGACCCAGTACTTC
CASSQVGGAETQYF
>many|TRBV11-2|TRBJ2-1|-
TGTGCCAGCAGCCCGCTTATAAATGAGCAGTTCTTC
CASSPLINEQFF
>-|TRBV5-5|TRBJ1-5|TRBD1
TGTGCCAGCAGCACAGACAGGGGGCCCAATCAGCCCCAGCATTTT
CASSTDRGPNQPQHF
>many|TRBV6-1|TRBJ2-3|TRBD2
TGTGCCACGAGCCCGGGACTAGCGGAACCCAGCACAGATACGCAGTATTTT
CATSPGLAEPSTDTQYF
>few|TRBV2|TRBJ2-3|-
TGTGCCAGCAGTAGAGCGGCTGGACTGGAAGATACGCAGTATTTT
CASSRAAGLEDTQYF
>few|TRBV20-1|TRBJ1-4|TRBD1
TGCAGTGCTAGAGATTTACGGGACAGGCGGGAAAAACTGTTTTTT
CSARDLRDRREKLFF
>-|TRBV30|TRBJ1-2|-
TGTGCCTGGAAAATCTACAGGGATCAAGGCTACACCTTC
CAWKIYRDQGYTF
>-|TRBV11-1|TRBJ2-5|-
TGTGCCAGCAGCTTCCTCGAAAGAGAGACCCAGTACTTC
CASSFLERETQYF
>-|TRBV14|TRBJ2-7|-
TGTGCCAGCAGCCAAGTTTATCACGAGCAGTACTTC
CASSQVYHEQYF
>-|TRBV4-1|TRBJ2-1|-
TGCGCCAGCAGCCACGCTACTTGGAATGAGCAGTTCTTC
CASSHATWNEQFF
>many|TRBV7-8|TRBJ1-5|TRBD1
TGTGCCAGCAGCCCCAGTACAGGGGACCAGCCCCAGCATTTT
CASSPSTGDQPQHF
>few|TRBV14|TRBJ2-3|-
TGTGCCAGCAGCCTAACAGGATTCGGCGGTACGCAGTATTTT
CASSLTGFGGTQYF
>many|TRBV7-8|TRBJ2-1|-
TGTGCCAGCAGCCCCGGCCCACAGGGGACTGCTAACTACAATGAGCAGTTCTTC
CASSPGPQGTANYNEQFF
>many|TRBV28|TRBJ2-7|-
TGTGCCAGCAGCCCAGCGGAGGGGGTGCAGTACTTC
CASSPAEGVQYF
>-|TRBV7-9|TRBJ2-7|-
TGTGCCAGCAGCCCCCGGGACACCCACTACGAGCAGTACTTC
CASSPRDTHYEQYF
>many|TRBV11-3|TRBJ1-1|TRBD1
TGTGCCAGCAGCTTAGCCGGGACAGCAAACACTGAAGCTTTCTTT
CASSLAGTANTEAFF
>few|TRBV29-1|TRBJ1-3|-
TGCAGCGTTGGGACGGGCAGCTCTGGAAACACCATATATTTT
CSVGTGSSGNTIYF
>many|TRBV7-9|TRBJ2-7|-
TGTGCCAGCAGCCGGGACCTCGAGCAGTACTTC
CASSRDLEQYF
>many|TRBV7-9|TRBJ1-1|-
TGTGCCAGCAGCCACCCACGAACTTTGAACACTGAAGCTTTCTTT
CASSHPRTLNTEAFF
>-|TRBV6-5|TRBJ2-7|TRBD2
TGTGCCAGCAGTCCAAGGACTAGCCGAAACTTCTACGAGCAGTACTTC
CASSPRTSRNFYEQYF
>few|TRBV10-3|TRBJ1-1|-
TGTGCCATCAGTTTACTGGACAGTCTCGGGACTGAAGCTTTCTTT
CAISLLDSLGTEAFF
>many|TRBV5-4|TRBJ2-7|-
TGTGCCAGCAGCTTGTCAGGGGTCCCCGAGCAGTACTTC
CASSLSGVPEQYF
>few|TRBV11-2|TRBJ2-7|-
TGTGCCAGCAGCTTAGGGTCAGGGACCGGCTACGAGCAGTACTTC
CASSLGSGTGYEQYF
>-|TRBV4-1|TRBJ2-2|TRBD1
TGCGCCAGCAGCCAAGCGGGGACAGGACTGAACACCGGGGAGCTGTTTTTT
CASSQAGTGLNTGELFF
>-|TRBV7-6|TRBJ2-1|-
TGTGCCAGCAGAATGCCGGGACCAACGGGGGATCAGGGCTTC
CASRMPGPTGDQGF
>-|TRBV27|TRBJ1-1|-
TGTGCCAGCAGTTTATCCAGTAGGGCGCGAACTGAAGCTTTCTTT
CASSLSSRARTEAFF
>many|TRBV12-3/TRBV12-4|TRBJ1-6|TRBD1
TGTGCCAGCAGTTTTCCCACAGGGGTTAATTCACCCCTCCACTTT
CASSFPTGVNSPLHF
>few|TRBV19|TRBJ2-1|-
TGTGCCAGTAGTGCCGAGCTGGGCCCTTCGATCTTC
CASSAELGPSIF
>many|TRBV7-7|TRBJ2-5|-
TGTGCCAGCAGCTTACGGCCCCCTCACAGGGCCCGGCAAGAGACCCAGTACTTC
CASSLRPPHRARQETQYF
>few|TRBV19|TRBJ1-1|-
TGTGCCAGTAGTATCGGTTTGGGGAACACTGAAGCTTTCTTT
CASSIGLGNTEAFF
>-|TRBV27|TRBJ2-6|-
TGTGCCAGCAGTTTATTCGTCCTACAGGGAGACTCTGGGGCCAACGTCCTGACTTTC
CASSLFVLQGDSGANVLTF
>many|TRBV4-2|TRBJ2-2|TRBD2
TGTGCCAGCAGCCAAGAACTAGCGGGAGCCCCAGGGGACGGGGAGCTGTTTTTT
CASSQELAGAPGDGELFF
>many|TRBV2|TRBJ1-2|-
TGTGCCAGCAGGGGGGACGTCTATGGCTACACCTTC
CASRGDVYGYTF
>many|TRBV14|TRBJ2-1|-
TGTGCCAGCAGCCAACGCGCGAATGAGCAGTTCTTC
CASSQRANEQFF
>once|TRBV9|TRBJ2-7|TRBD1
TGTGCCAGCAGCGCGGGGACAGGGGCCTCCTACGAGCAGTACTTC
CASSAGTGASYEQYF
>many|TRBV28|TRBJ1-1|-
TGTGCCAGCAGACCGGACAGGAACACTGAAGCTTTCTTT
CASRPDRNTEAFF
>few|TRBV3-1|TRBJ1-4|-
TGTGCCAGCAGCCAAGATTTGACAGGCACAACTAATGAAAAACTGTTTTTT
CASSQDLTGTTNEKLFF
>-|TRBV19|TRBJ1-5|TRBD1
TGTGCCAGTAGTATAGGTCCAGGGGGGGGTAGCAATCAGCCCCAGCATTTT
CASSIGPGGGSNQPQHF
>-|TRBV5-8|TRBJ2-5|-
TGTGCCAGCAGCTTTGGGCAGGGAAGCCAAGAGACCCAGTACTTC
CASSFGQGSQETQYF
>many|TRBV27|TRBJ2-3|-
TGTGCCAGCAGTGATACAGGGAAGAGGACAGATACGCAGTATTTT
CASSDTGKRTDTQYF
>many|TRBV6-2/TRBV6-3|TRBJ1-5|TRBD1
TGTGCCAGCAGTTACAGGGACAGGGGAACGAATCAGCCCCAGCATTTT
CASSYRDRGTNQPQHF
>many|TRBV6-1|TRBJ2-7|TRBD1
TGTGCCAGCAGTGAACTCCCAGGGGGCATCGACGAGCAGTACTTC
CASSELPGGIDEQYF
>many|TRBV5-5|TRBJ1-4|TRBD1
TGTGCCAGCAGCCCGGGACAGGGGGAAGAAAAACTGTTTTTT
CASSPGQGEEKLFF
>many|TRBV7-7|TRBJ2-1|-
TGTGCTAGCAGCTTACTCCTCGGTCAATACAATGAGCAGTTCTTC
CASSLLLGQYNEQFF
>-|TRBV20-1|TRBJ2-7|-
TGCAGTGCTAGTCCCGACTACGAGCAGTACTTC
CSASPDYEQYF
>many|TRBV4-1|TRBJ1-2|-
TGCGCCAGCAGCCAAGTGGGACTTAACTATGGCTACACCTTC
CASSQVGLNYGYTF
>many|TRBV10-3|TRBJ2-3|-
TGTGCCATCAGTGGAGGAGAGGATACGCAGTATTTT
CAISGGEDTQYF
>-|TRBV25-1|TRBJ2-3|TRBD2
TGTGCCAGCAGTAATGAGGAGGGACTAGCGGGAAGAAATACGCAGTATTTT
CASSNEEGLAGRNTQYF
>-|TRBV10-3|TRBJ1-1|-
TGTGCCATCAGTGGGGATACAGGGCTCAGGAGGACTGAAGCTTTCTTT
CAISGDTGLRRTEAFF
>few|TRBV7-9|TRBJ1-6|-
TGTGCCAGCAGCCTACCAGGGTATAATTCACCCCTCCACTTT
CASSLPGYNSPLHF
>many|TRBV6-1|TRBJ1-5|-
TGTGCCAGTCGAGTTCATCCCGTCAGCAATCAGCCCCAGCATTTT
CASRVHPVSNQPQHF
>many|TRBV7-9|TRBJ2-7|-
TGTGCCAGCAGCTCACAGCGGTCGGGGTACGAGCAGTACTTC
CASSSQRSGYEQYF
>few|TRBV5-1|TRBJ1-1|-
TGCGCCAGCAGCCGGGGATGGGGGCTTGACACTGAAGCTTTCTTT
CASSRGWGLDTEAFF
>many|TRBV7-6|TRBJ2-3|-
TGTGCCAGCAGCTTAGGGTTTCTAGCGACTAGCACAGATACGCAGTATTTT
CASSLGFLATSTDTQYF